This T cell receptor (beta chain) was retrieved from a study of immune cell composition in non-small cell lung cancer. Study-wide results and limits: Tumour-reactive clones were not shown to match dominant in vivo tumour clones.

Germline CDR1 LNHDA, CDR2 SQIVND (reference sequence). V gave up 1 base and J gave up 0 bases, with 8 bases separating them. The CDR3 extends over 15 amino acids. As regards this clone: Its antigen is currently unknown.

Here immunoSEQ multiplex PCR was the method, and the copy in TCRdb shows in-frame clones only, minus some. The sample holds approximately 1,200 clones, less than 85% seen once. Genomic DNA came from frozen unsorted single-cell suspensions. The V call is TRBV19, the J call TRBJ2-3, with D perhaps matching TRBD2 (6 bases). This receptor was obtained from a human donor with non-small cell lung cancer. Sequencing used lung tumor tissue. Here the CDR3 DNA reads TGTGCCAGTAGTATAGGTGGGGGGAGCACAGATACGCAGTATTTT. This translates into CASSIGGGSTDTQYF.